These T cell receptor beta chains were read from a single sample in a study of T-cell reconstitution after alpha-beta-depleted transplantation in children. TCRdb processed the PCR reads anew with MiXCR; each CDR3 protein has one entry. Of fewer than 750,000 distinct CDR3 sequences listed, roughly 23% were seen once; the top ten hold 12% to 15%. The source was PBMCs, mostly from graft donor cells, collected 360 days after TCRalphabeta/CD19-depleted stem cell transplant. The receptor source for this set is a boy in the first two years of life who had a stem cell transplant for acute myeloid leukemia, so the T cells may come from the graft donor. Each CDR3 is given with its conserved first and last residue. Fields, in order: V gene, J gene, clone size, D gene, CDR3 protein, CDR3 DNA. A D gene is named only where the DNA matches it firmly. Where a row states a size, it is once, few, many or the class of an expanded clone; other rows omit it.

V: TRBV29-1; J: TRBJ2-7; size: .; D: TRBD2; CDR3: CSVTGGSSYEQYF; DNA: TGCAGCGTTACCGGGGGGTCCTCCTACGAGCAGTACTTC
V: TRBV7-8; J: TRBJ2-3; size: many; D: .; CDR3: CASSLKQPSTDTQYF; DNA: TGTGCCAGCAGCTTAAAACAGCCGAGCACAGATACGCAGTATTTT
V: TRBV9; J: TRBJ2-3; size: .; D: .; CDR3: CASSGPAGRAFDTDTQYF; DNA: TGTGCCAGCAGCGGCCCCGCGGGGCGGGCATTCGACACAGATACGCAGTATTTT
V: TRBV28; J: TRBJ2-3; size: few; D: TRBD1; CDR3: CASSPDRGRDADTQYF; DNA: TGTGCCAGCAGCCCAGACAGGGGGCGTGATGCAGATACGCAGTATTTT
V: TRBV29-1; J: TRBJ2-1; size: .; D: TRBD2; CDR3: CSGQQRGGNEQFF; DNA: TGCAGCGGCCAGCAGCGGGGGGGAAATGAGCAGTTCTTC
V: TRBV5-5; J: TRBJ2-2; size: many; D: .; CDR3: CASRFSPGSSFGELFF; DNA: TGTGCCAGCAGGTTCTCCCCCGGCTCTAGCTTCGGGGAGCTGTTTTTT
V: TRBV12-3/TRBV12-4; J: TRBJ1-5; size: .; D: .; CDR3: CASSLTMTASQPQHF; DNA: TGTGCCAGCAGTTTGACAATGACTGCGTCTCAGCCCCAGCATTTT
V: TRBV9; J: TRBJ1-2; size: few; D: .; CDR3: CASSAGVLPYGYTF; DNA: TGTGCCAGCAGCGCAGGAGTGCTACCCTATGGCTACACCTTC
V: TRBV7-9; J: TRBJ2-7; size: many; D: TRBD1; CDR3: CASSLQDRGLEQYF; DNA: TGTGCCAGCAGCTTGCAGGACAGGGGGCTCGAGCAGTACTTC
V: TRBV20-1; J: TRBJ2-1; size: .; D: .; CDR3: CSATGPPVVNEQFF; DNA: TGCAGTGCCACGGGACCTCCGGTGGTCAATGAGCAGTTCTTC
V: TRBV4-2; J: TRBJ2-3; size: .; D: TRBD2; CDR3: CASTQGAGGPVTDTQYF; DNA: TGTGCCAGCACCCAAGGAGCGGGGGGGCCGGTCACAGATACGCAGTATTTT
V: TRBV27; J: TRBJ2-3; size: .; D: .; CDR3: CASKLGAPSTDTQYF; DNA: TGTGCCAGCAAGCTAGGGGCTCCTAGCACAGATACGCAGTATTTT
V: TRBV20-1; J: TRBJ2-5; size: few; D: .; CDR3: CSARDRQGTGTQYF; DNA: TGCAGTGCTAGAGATCGGCAGGGTACAGGGACCCAGTACTTC
V: TRBV27; J: TRBJ2-2; size: few; D: TRBD1; CDR3: CASSLYGQGANTGELFF; DNA: TGTGCCAGCAGTTTATACGGACAGGGGGCGAACACCGGGGAGCTGTTTTTT
V: TRBV12-1; J: TRBJ2-3; size: .; D: .; CDR3: CASTLVYTQYF; DNA: TGTGCCAGCACCCTGGTCTATACGCAGTATTTT
V: TRBV12-3/TRBV12-4; J: TRBJ1-1; size: many; D: .; CDR3: CASSLNRVTEAFF; DNA: TGTGCCAGCAGTTTGAACAGGGTGACTGAAGCTTTCTTT
V: TRBV7-2; J: TRBJ2-7; size: .; D: TRBD2; CDR3: CASSVTSGGVYEQYF; DNA: TGTGCCAGCAGCGTCACTAGCGGGGGGGTCTACGAGCAGTACTTC
V: TRBV12-3/TRBV12-4; J: TRBJ1-2; size: many; D: .; CDR3: CASTTTLYGYTF; DNA: TGTGCCAGCACTACGACACTCTATGGCTACACCTTC
V: TRBV30; J: TRBJ2-1; size: .; D: .; CDR3: CAWSEGRGNEQFF; DNA: TGTGCCTGGAGTGAGGGTCGCGGGAATGAGCAGTTCTTC
V: TRBV20-1; J: TRBJ1-4; size: .; D: TRBD1; CDR3: CSALDRGGSNEKLFF; DNA: TGCAGTGCTTTGGACAGGGGGGGTAGTAATGAAAAACTGTTTTTT
V: TRBV6-1; J: TRBJ1-2; size: .; D: TRBD1; CDR3: CASSPDRGGSYGYTF; DNA: TGTGCCAGCAGCCCGGACAGGGGGGGAAGCTATGGCTACACCTTC
V: TRBV12-3/TRBV12-4; J: TRBJ1-3; size: .; D: .; CDR3: CASSVRNPFFSGNTIYF; DNA: TGTGCCAGCAGTGTAAGGAACCCCTTCTTCTCTGGAAACACCATATATTTT
V: TRBV7-2; J: TRBJ2-7; size: .; D: .; CDR3: CASSLGGPGPFSYEQYF; DNA: TGTGCCAGCAGCTTAGGGGGACCGGGACCATTCTCCTACGAGCAGTACTTC
V: TRBV29-1; J: TRBJ1-2; size: .; D: .; CDR3: CSVGPKLTNYGYTF; DNA: TGCAGCGTTGGTCCTAAGTTGACTAACTATGGCTACACCTTC
V: TRBV7-2; J: TRBJ2-3; size: few; D: .; CDR3: CASSFRRGRFTDTQYF; DNA: TGTGCCAGCAGCTTTCGTCGGGGGCGATTCACAGATACGCAGTATTTT
V: TRBV2; J: TRBJ2-1; size: many; D: TRBD1; CDR3: CASSPRQGASYNEQFF; DNA: TGTGCCAGCAGCCCAAGACAGGGGGCGTCCTACAATGAGCAGTTCTTC
V: TRBV7-9; J: TRBJ2-3; size: few; D: TRBD2; CDR3: CASSSELAGGTDTQYF; DNA: TGTGCCAGCAGCTCAGAGCTAGCGGGGGGCACAGATACGCAGTATTTT
V: TRBV29-1; J: TRBJ2-3; size: many; D: TRBD2; CDR3: CSVERQAGGVNTQYF; DNA: TGCAGCGTTGAAAGGCAGGCGGGGGGTGTGAATACGCAGTATTTT
V: TRBV6-2/TRBV6-3; J: TRBJ2-3; size: .; D: .; CDR3: CASSLIQSRTDTQYF; DNA: TGTGCCAGCAGTTTAATACAGTCTCGCACAGATACGCAGTATTTT
V: TRBV20-1; J: TRBJ2-7; size: many; D: TRBD1; CDR3: CSALTGIRLEQYF; DNA: TGCAGTGCCCTGACAGGGATTCGGTTGGAGCAGTACTTC
V: TRBV12-3/TRBV12-4; J: TRBJ1-1; size: few; D: TRBD1; CDR3: CASNQGQGREAFF; DNA: TGTGCCAGCAACCAGGGACAGGGCAGGGAAGCTTTCTTT
V: TRBV12-3/TRBV12-4; J: TRBJ2-3; size: many; D: TRBD1; CDR3: CASSFRTGGIDTQYF; DNA: TGTGCCAGCAGTTTCCGGACAGGGGGCATCGATACGCAGTATTTT